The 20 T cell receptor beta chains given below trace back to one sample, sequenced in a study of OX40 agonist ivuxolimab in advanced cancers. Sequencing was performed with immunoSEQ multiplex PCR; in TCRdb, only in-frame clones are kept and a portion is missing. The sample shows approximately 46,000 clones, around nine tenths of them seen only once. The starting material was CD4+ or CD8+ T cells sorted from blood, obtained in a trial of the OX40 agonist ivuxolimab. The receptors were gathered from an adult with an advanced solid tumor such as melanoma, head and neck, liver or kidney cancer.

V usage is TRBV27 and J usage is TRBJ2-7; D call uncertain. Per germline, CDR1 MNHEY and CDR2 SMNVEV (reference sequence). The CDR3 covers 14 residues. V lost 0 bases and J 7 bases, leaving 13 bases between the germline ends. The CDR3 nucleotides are TGTGCCAGCAGTTTATCGAAACGGCGCGCAGAGCAGTACTTC. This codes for CASSLSKRRAEQYF.

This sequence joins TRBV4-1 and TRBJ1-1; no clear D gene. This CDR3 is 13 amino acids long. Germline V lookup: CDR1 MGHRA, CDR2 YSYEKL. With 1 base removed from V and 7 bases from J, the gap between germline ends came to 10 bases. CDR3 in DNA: TGCGCCAGCAGCCAAGCTTGGCCGTATGAAGCTTTCTTT. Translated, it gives CASSQAWPYEAFF.

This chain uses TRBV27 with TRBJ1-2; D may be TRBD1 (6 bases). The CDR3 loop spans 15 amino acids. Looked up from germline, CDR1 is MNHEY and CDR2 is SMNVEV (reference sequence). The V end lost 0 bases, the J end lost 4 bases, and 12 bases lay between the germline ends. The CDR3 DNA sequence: TGTGCCAGCAGTTTATCAAAGGGGGACGGCTATGGCTACACCTTC. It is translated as CASSLSKGDGYGYTF.

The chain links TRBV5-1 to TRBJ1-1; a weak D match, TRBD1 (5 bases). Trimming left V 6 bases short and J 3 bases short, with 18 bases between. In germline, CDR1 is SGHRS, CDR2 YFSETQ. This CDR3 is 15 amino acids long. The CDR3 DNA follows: TGCGCCAGCACGTTGAGGGGACCCTCGGACACTGAAGCTTTCTTT. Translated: CASTLRGPSDTEAFF. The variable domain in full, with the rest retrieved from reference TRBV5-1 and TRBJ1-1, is KAGVTQTPRYLIKTRGQQVTLSCSPISGHRSVSWYQQTPGQGLQFLFEYFSETQRNKGNFPGRFSGRQFSNSRSEMNVSTLELGDSALYLCASTLRGPSDTEAFFGQGTRLTVV.

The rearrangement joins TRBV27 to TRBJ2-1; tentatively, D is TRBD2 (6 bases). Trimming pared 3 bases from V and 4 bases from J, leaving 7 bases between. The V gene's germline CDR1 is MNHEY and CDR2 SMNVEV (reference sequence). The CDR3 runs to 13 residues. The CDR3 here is CASSFGGYNEQFF. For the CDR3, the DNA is TGTGCCAGCAGTTTTGGGGGGTACAATGAGCAGTTCTTC.

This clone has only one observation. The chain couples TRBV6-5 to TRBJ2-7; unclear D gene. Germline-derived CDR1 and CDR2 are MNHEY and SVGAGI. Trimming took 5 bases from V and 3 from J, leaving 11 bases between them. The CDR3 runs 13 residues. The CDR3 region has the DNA TGTGCCAGCAGTGAATTTGCGAGCTACGAGCAGTACTTC. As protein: CASSEFASYEQYF.

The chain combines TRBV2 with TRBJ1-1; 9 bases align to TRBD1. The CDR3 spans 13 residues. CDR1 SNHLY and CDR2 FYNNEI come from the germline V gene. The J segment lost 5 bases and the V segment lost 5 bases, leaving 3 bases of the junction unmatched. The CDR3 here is CASSRTGETEAFF. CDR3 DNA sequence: TGTGCCAGCAGTAGGACAGGGGAAACTGAAGCTTTCTTT.

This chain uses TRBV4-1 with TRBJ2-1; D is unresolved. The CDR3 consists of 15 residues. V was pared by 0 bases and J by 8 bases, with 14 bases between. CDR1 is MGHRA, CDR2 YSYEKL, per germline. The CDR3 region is CASSQDQALGDEQFF. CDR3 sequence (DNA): TGCGCCAGCAGCCAAGATCAGGCCCTGGGCGATGAGCAGTTCTTC.

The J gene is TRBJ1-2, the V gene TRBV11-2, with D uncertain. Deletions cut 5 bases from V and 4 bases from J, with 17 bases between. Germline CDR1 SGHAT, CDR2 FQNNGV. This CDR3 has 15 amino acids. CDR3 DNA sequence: TGTGCCAGCAGCCGTTCCAGCCCTAAGGGCTATGGCTACACCTTC. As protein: CASSRSSPKGYGYTF.

The CDR3 loop reads CASSWTSAGHEQFF. The CDR3 DNA follows: TGTGCCAGCAGCTGGACTAGCGCCGGGCATGAGCAGTTCTTC. The V and J genes are TRBV7-3 and TRBJ2-1; 9 nucleotides align to TRBD2. Germline CDR1 is SGHTA and CDR2 is FQGTGA. Germline trimming cut 4 bases from V and 8 bases from J; bases unmatched to any gene: 6. The CDR3 extends over 14 amino acids.

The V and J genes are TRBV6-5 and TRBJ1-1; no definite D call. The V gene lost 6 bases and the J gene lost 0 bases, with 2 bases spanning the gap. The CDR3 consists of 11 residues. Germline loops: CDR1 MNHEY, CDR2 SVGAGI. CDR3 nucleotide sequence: TGTGCCAGCAGATTGAACACTGAAGCTTTCTTT. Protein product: CASRLNTEAFF.

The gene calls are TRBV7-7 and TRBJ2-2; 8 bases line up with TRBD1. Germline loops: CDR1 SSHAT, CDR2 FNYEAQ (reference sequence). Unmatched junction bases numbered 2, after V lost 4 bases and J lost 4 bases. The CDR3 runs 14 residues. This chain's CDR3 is CASSSTGGTGELFF. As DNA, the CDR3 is TGTGCCAGCAGCTCTACAGGGGGCACCGGGGAGCTGTTTTTT.

DNA of the CDR3: TGTGCCAGCAGCCCAAGTCCCCCACAGGGCCTTGGGGATGGAAACACCATATATTTT. Its translation is CASSPSPPQGLGDGNTIYF. The genes are TRBV7-7 and TRBJ1-3; D is possibly TRBD1 (6 bases). Germline lookup yields CDR1 SSHAT and CDR2 FNYEAQ (reference sequence). The V end was cut by 5 bases, the J end by 3 bases, with 26 bases between. This CDR3 spans 19 amino acids.

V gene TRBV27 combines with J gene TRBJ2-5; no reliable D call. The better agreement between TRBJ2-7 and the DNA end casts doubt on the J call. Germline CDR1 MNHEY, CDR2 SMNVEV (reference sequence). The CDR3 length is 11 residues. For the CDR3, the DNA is TGTGCCAGCAGTTTTAAGGGCGAGCAGTACTTC. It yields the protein CASSFKGEQYF.

The CDR3 nucleotides are TGTGCCAGCAGCTTAACAGGGGCGACTAACTATGGCTACACCTTC. Its translation: CASSLTGATNYGYTF. V usage is TRBV5-4 and J usage is TRBJ1-2; TRBD1 agrees at 7 bases. Losses at the gene ends were 2 bases for V and 0 bases for J; bases not matched to a gene: 4. The CDR3 is made up of 15 amino acids. Per germline, CDR1 SGHNT and CDR2 YYREEE (reference sequence).

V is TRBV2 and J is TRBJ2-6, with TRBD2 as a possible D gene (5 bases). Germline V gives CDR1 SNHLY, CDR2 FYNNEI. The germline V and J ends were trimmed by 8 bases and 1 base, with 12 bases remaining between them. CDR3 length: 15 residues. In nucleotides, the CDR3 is TGTGCCAGCCTGGAGAGGGAATCTGGGGCCAACGTCCTGACTTTC. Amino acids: CASLERESGANVLTF.

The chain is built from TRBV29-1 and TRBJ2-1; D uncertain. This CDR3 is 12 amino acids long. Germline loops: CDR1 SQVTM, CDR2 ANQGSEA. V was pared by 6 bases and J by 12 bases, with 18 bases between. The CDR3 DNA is TGCAGCGTCGTCGCTGGGCACCCGTGGCAGTTCTTC. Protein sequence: CSVVAGHPWQFF.

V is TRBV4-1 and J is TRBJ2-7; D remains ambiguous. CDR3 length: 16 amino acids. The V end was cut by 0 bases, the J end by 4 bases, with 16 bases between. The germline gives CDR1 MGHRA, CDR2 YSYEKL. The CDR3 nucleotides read TGCGCCAGCAGCCAAGATGGTGTCGGCAGGAGATACGAGCAGTACTTC. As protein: CASSQDGVGRRYEQYF.

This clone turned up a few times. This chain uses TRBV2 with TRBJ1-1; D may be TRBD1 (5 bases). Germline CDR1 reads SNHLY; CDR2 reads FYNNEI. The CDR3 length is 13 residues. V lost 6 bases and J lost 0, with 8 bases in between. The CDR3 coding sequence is TGTGCCAGCAGAAACAGGTTGAACACTGAAGCTTTCTTT. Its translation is CASRNRLNTEAFF. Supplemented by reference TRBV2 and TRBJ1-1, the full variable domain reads EPEVTQTPSHQVTQMGQEVILRCVPISNHLYFYWYRQILGQKVEFLVSFYNNEISEKSEIFDDQFSVERPDGSNFTLKIRSTKLEDSAMYFCASRNRLNTEAFFGQGTRLTVV.

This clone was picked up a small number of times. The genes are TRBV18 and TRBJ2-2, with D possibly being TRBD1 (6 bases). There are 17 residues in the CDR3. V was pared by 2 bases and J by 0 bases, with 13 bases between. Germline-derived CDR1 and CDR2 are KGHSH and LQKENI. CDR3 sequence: CASSPSLQGSNTGELFF. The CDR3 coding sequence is TGTGCCAGCTCACCATCGTTACAGGGCTCGAACACCGGGGAGCTGTTTTTT.